These 14 T cell receptor beta chains were sequenced from one sample in a study of cytomegalovirus exposure and HLA in healthy donors. The PCR used 60 Vbeta and 13 Jbeta primers. Libraries were prepared by immunoSEQ multiplex PCR; TCRdb keeps only in-frame clonotypes and omits some of them. The sample lists 99,000 or so clones; 60% to 85% were seen once. Material for sequencing was PBMCs. These receptors all come from a man in his sixties in good health and CMV-seropositive.

This clone was picked up one time. The CDR3 DNA is TGTGCCAGCAGCACATGGGACAGGGGGCATCATGAGCAGTTCTTC. Amino acids: CASSTWDRGHHEQFF. The V call is TRBV6-5, the J call TRBJ2-1; 12 positions match TRBD1. V was pared by 6 bases and J by 8 bases, with 8 bases of the junction left unmatched. The CDR3 spans 15 residues. Germline V lookup: CDR1 MNHEY, CDR2 SVGAGI.

This chain links TRBV14 with TRBJ2-3, with 8 nucleotides matching TRBD1. The germline V gene has CDR1 SGHDN and CDR2 FVKESK. V was clipped by 3 bases and J by 3 bases; unmatched bases: 2. This CDR3 has 14 amino acids. This CDR3 reads CASSQNRGTDTQYF. As DNA, the CDR3 is TGTGCCAGCAGCCAGAACAGGGGGACAGATACGCAGTATTTT.

This chain joins TRBV15 and TRBJ2-1, with a possible D match to TRBD2 (6 bases). V shed 0 bases and J shed 0 bases, with 9 bases lying between them. Germline assignment: CDR1 LNHNV and CDR2 YYDKDF (reference sequence). The CDR3 is 16 residues long. CDR3 nucleotide sequence: TGTGCCACCAGCAGAGATCATAGCGGCTCCTACAATGAGCAGTTCTTC. Protein sequence: CATSRDHSGSYNEQFF. Variable domain in full (rest from reference TRBV15 and TRBJ2-1): DAMVIQNPRYQVTQFGKPVTLSCSQTLNHNVMYWYQQKSSQAPKLLFHYYDKDFNNEADTPDNFQSRRPNTSFCFLDIRSPGLGDTAMYLCATSRDHSGSYNEQFFGPGTRLTVL.

The V and J genes are TRBV5-6 and TRBJ2-7; no definite D call. CDR3 length: 14 amino acids. V was cut by 2 bases and J by 0 bases, with 9 bases left in between. Germline values: CDR1 SGHDT, CDR2 YYEEEE. The CDR3 loop is CASSFGAISYEQYF. The CDR3 bases are TGTGCCAGCAGCTTTGGAGCTATCTCCTACGAGCAGTACTTC. Variable domain in full (rest from reference TRBV5-6 and TRBJ2-7): DAGVTQSPTHLIKTRGQQVTLRCSPKSGHDTVSWYQQALGQGPQFIFQYYEEEERQRGNFPDRFSGHQFPNYSSELNVNALLLGDSALYLCASSFGAISYEQYFGPGTRLTVT.

Here the CDR3 DNA reads TGTGCCAGCAGCTTTGAACCCAGCAAAGCGGGCGTGGGCACAGATACGCAGTATTTT. Amino acids: CASSFEPSKAGVGTDTQYF. The chain is built from TRBV7-3 and TRBJ2-3; possible D gene TRBD2, 6 bases. V was cut by 3 bases and J by 1 base, with 23 bases left in between. Germline V gene sequence: CDR1 SGHTA, CDR2 FQGTGA. CDR3 length equals 19 residues. The full variable domain, completed using reference TRBV7-3 and TRBJ2-3, is GAGVSQTPSNKVTEKGKYVELRCDPISGHTALYWYRQSLGQGPEFLIYFQGTGAADDSGLPNDRFFAVRPEGSVSTLKIQRTERGDSAVYLCASSFEPSKAGVGTDTQYFGPGTRLTVL.

This rearrangement joins TRBV5-4 to TRBJ2-1; a possible D gene is TRBD1 (5 bases). V was trimmed by 0 bases and J by 6 bases, leaving 13 bases between them. Per the germline V gene, CDR1 is SGHNT and CDR2 is YYREEE (reference sequence). There are 15 residues in the CDR3. CDR3 bases: TGTGCCAGCAGCTTGGATCAGCGACAGTCCAATGAGCAGTTCTTC. As protein: CASSLDQRQSNEQFF.

The chain couples TRBV19 to TRBJ1-6, with 9 nucleotides matching TRBD1. The junction had 8 bases not matched to a gene; V was cut back by 10 bases and J by 4 bases. The V gene's germline CDR1 is LNHDA and CDR2 SQIVND (reference sequence). The CDR3 consists of 15 residues. CDR3 amino acids: CATAGTGLYNSPLHF. CDR3 DNA: TGTGCCACCGCCGGGACAGGGCTTTATAATTCACCCCTCCACTTT.

The chain uses TRBV10-3 and TRBJ2-3; maybe TRBD2 (5 bases). Trimming stripped 0 bases from V and 9 bases from J, with 10 bases between. This CDR3 region has 13 residues. Germline loops: CDR1 ENHRY, CDR2 SYGVKD. CDR3 amino acids: CAISESPSGTQYF. CDR3 sequence (DNA): TGTGCCATCAGTGAGTCCCCCTCGGGGACGCAGTATTTT.

The rearrangement joins TRBV11-3 to TRBJ2-4; D gene uncertain. Trimming removed 0 bases at V and 0 bases at J, with 9 bases between. Germline V gene data show CDR1 as SGHNT and CDR2 as YENEEA. The CDR3 extends over 16 amino acids. The CDR3 region has the DNA TGTGCCAGCAGCTTAGAAAGAGAGCTAGCCAAAAACATTCAGTACTTC. Amino acid sequence: CASSLERELAKNIQYF.

This clone appeared once. This chain uses TRBV5-6 with TRBJ2-7; 7 bases map to TRBD1. The CDR3 loop spans 14 amino acids. With 4 bases clipped from V and 6 bases from J, the junction kept 10 bases outside the gene matches. Germline values: CDR1 SGHDT, CDR2 YYEEEE. DNA of the CDR3: TGTGCCAGCAGCCTAGGGGGCCCGACCGGCGAGCAGTACTTC. Translated: CASSLGGPTGEQYF.

This rearrangement joins TRBV6-1 to TRBJ1-5, with D unclear. Trimming stripped 8 bases from V and 0 bases from J, with 14 bases between. Germline CDR1 reads MNHNS; CDR2 reads SASEGT. The CDR3 has 15 amino acids. The CDR3 sequence is CASLGGRNSNQPQHF. The CDR3 DNA reads as TGTGCCAGCCTTGGAGGACGGAATAGCAATCAGCCCCAGCATTTT.

The CDR3 DNA reads as TGCAGCGTTGGACTAGGGGCCACAGATACGCAGTATTTT. Protein sequence: CSVGLGATDTQYF. The J gene is TRBJ2-3, the V gene TRBV29-1; possible D gene TRBD2, 6 bases. In germline, CDR1 is SQVTM, CDR2 ANQGSEA. V was shortened by 4 bases and J by 2 bases, with 10 bases between the two germline ends. The CDR3 consists of 13 residues.

V usage is TRBV19 and J usage is TRBJ1-6; D remains ambiguous. Trimming took 6 bases from V and 8 from J, leaving 17 bases between them. Looked up from germline, CDR1 is LNHDA and CDR2 is SQIVND (reference sequence). CDR3 size: 15 residues. CDR3 nucleotide sequence: TGTGCCAGTAGAAAACAGAGGGCGTATTATTCACCCCTCCACTTT. Translating it yields CASRKQRAYYSPLHF.

The chain carries TRBV7-3 and TRBJ1-5; possibly TRBD1 for D (5 bases). Trimming took 4 bases from V and 7 from J, leaving 11 bases between them. CDR1 SGHTA and CDR2 FQGTGA come from the germline V gene. The CDR3 contains 13 residues. The CDR3: CASSSDRGQPQHF. CDR3 DNA sequence: TGTGCCAGCAGCTCAGACCGGGGGCAGCCCCAGCATTTT.